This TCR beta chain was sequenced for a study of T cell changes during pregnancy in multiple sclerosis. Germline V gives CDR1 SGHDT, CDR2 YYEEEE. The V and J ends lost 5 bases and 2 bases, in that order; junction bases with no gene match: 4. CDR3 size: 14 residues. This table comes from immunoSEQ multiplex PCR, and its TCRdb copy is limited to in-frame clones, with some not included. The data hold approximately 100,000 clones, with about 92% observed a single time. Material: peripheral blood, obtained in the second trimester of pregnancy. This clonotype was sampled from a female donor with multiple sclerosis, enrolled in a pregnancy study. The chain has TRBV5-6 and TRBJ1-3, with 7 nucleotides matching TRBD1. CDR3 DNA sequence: TGTGCCAGCAGAACTCAGGGGGCTGGAAACACCATATATTTT. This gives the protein CASRTQGAGNTIYF.